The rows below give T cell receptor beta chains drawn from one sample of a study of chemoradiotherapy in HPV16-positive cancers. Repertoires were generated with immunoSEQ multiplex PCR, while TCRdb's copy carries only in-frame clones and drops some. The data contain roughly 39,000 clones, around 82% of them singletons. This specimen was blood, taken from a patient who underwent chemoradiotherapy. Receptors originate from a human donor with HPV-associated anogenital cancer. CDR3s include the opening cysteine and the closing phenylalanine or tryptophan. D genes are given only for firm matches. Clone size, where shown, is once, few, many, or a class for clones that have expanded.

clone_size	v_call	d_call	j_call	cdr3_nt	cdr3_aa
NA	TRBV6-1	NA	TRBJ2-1	TGTGCCAGCAGTGAAGCCGGCAGAGCCAATGAGCAGTTCTTC	CASSEAGRANEQFF
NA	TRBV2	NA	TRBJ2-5	TGTGCCAGCAGTGAGCGCAGCTCAGGGTTACGGAGAGAGACCCAGTACTTC	CASSERSSGLRRETQYF
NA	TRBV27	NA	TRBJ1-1	TGTGCCAGCACCCCGCTGGGGGGGCTCTGGGGGACTGAAGCTTTCTTT	CASTPLGGLWGTEAFF
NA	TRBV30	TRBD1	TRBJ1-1	TGTGCCTGGGACAACAGGGGGTACACTGAAGCTTTCTTT	CAWDNRGYTEAFF
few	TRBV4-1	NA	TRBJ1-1	TGCGCCAGCAGCCATGCCGGGGGAAACACTGAAGCTTTCTTT	CASSHAGGNTEAFF
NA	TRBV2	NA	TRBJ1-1	TGTGCCAGCAGTGAAGACTCGAACACTGAAGCTTTCTTT	CASSEDSNTEAFF
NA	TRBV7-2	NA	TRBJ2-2	TGTGCCAGCAGCTTAAGGATGGGGGAGCTGTTTTTT	CASSLRMGELFF
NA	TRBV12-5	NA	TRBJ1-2	TGTGCTAGTGGGCCTCACAGGGATTTGGGCTACACCTTC	CASGPHRDLGYTF
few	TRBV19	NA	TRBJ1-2	TGTGCCAGTAGTACCCAGCGATCTAACTATGGCTACACCTTC	CASSTQRSNYGYTF
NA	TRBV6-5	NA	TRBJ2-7	TGTGCCAGCAGTAACTCGGGCCTAGGGTTGTACGAGCAGTACTTC	CASSNSGLGLYEQYF
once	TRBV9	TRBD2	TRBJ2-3	TGTGCCAGCAGCGTAGCGGGCGGGGGGGCGACAGATACGCAGTATTTT	CASSVAGGGATDTQYF
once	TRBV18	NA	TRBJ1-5	TGTGCCAGCTCACCAAAGGGGGATGACCAGCCCCAGCATTTT	CASSPKGDDQPQHF
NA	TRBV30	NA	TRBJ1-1	TGTGCCTGGAGCTACCCTCCGGTGAACACTGAAGCTTTCTTT	CAWSYPPVNTEAFF
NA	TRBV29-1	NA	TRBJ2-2	TGCAGCGTAAGGGGAGGCGAGTTCCTTCAGGGTGAGGCCGGGGAGCTGTTTTTT	CSVRGGEFLQGEAGELFF
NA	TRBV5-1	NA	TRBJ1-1	TGCGCCAGCAGCCTTGGAGGGTTCCTCAACACTGAAGCTTTCTTT	CASSLGGFLNTEAFF
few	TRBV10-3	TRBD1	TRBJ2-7	TGTGCCATCAGCCCGACAGGGCCCTACGAGCAGTACTTC	CAISPTGPYEQYF
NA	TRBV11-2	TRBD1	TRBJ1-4	TGTGCCAGCAGCTTCGCCGGGACAGCGAATGAAAAACTGTTTTTT	CASSFAGTANEKLFF
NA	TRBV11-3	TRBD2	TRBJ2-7	TGTGCCAGCAGCTTCGGACTAGCAGGAGAGCAGTACTTC	CASSFGLAGEQYF
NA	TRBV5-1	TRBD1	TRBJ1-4	TGCGCCAGCAGCTTGGACAGGGGCCCCGGTACTAATGAAAAACTGTTTTTT	CASSLDRGPGTNEKLFF
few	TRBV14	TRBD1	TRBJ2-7	TGTGCCAGCAGCCAAGGACAGGGCTACACCTACGAGCAGTACTTC	CASSQGQGYTYEQYF
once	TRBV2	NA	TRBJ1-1	TGTGCCAGCCAGTTGAAACGGTCGAACACTGAAGCTTTCTTT	CASQLKRSNTEAFF
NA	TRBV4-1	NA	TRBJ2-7	TGCGCCAGCAGCCACCTGGACGGTACCTACGAGCAGTACTTC	CASSHLDGTYEQYF
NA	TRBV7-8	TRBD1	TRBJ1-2	TGTGCCAGCAGCTTAGGACAGGGGGCGGATGGCTACACCTTC	CASSLGQGADGYTF
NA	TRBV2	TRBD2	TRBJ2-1	TGTGCCAGCAACGGCGGGGGGGCCTACAATGAGCAGTTCTTC	CASNGGGAYNEQFF
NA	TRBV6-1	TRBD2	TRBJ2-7	TGTGCCAGTAAGGCGGGGGTCCCCTCCTACGAGCAGTACTTC	CASKAGVPSYEQYF
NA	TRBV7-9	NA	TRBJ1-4	TGTGCCAGCAGCTTATCGGCCAGACCCGAAAAACTGTTTTTT	CASSLSARPEKLFF
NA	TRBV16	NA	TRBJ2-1	TGTGCCAGCTCCGGACCCCGTTCCTACAATGAGCAGTTCTTC	CASSGPRSYNEQFF
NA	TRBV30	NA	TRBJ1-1	TGTGCCTGGAGTTCGAATGCGAACACTGAAGCTTTCTTT	CAWSSNANTEAFF
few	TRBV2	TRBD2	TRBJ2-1	TGTGCCAGCAGTGAATCGCTAGCGGGGGTCCACCGAGGGGTTGAGCAGTTCTTC	CASSESLAGVHRGVEQFF
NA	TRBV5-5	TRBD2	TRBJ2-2	TGTGCCAGCAGCGCACGGGGACTAGCGGGGAGTAATACCGGGGAGCTGTTTTTT	CASSARGLAGSNTGELFF
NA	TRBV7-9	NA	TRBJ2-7	TGTGCCAGCAGCTTAGCCGACTACGAGCAGTACTTC	CASSLADYEQYF
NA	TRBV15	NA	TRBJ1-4	TGTGCCACCAGCAGAGATCTGGACAGAAGAGATGAAAAACTGTTTTTT	CATSRDLDRRDEKLFF
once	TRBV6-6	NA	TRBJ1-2	TGTGCCAGCTCCCCCCGGGGTGGGGGTGGCTACACCTTC	CASSPRGGGGYTF
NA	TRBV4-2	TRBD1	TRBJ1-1	TGTGCCAGCAGCCAAGTACGGGACAGAGGCACTGAAGCTTTCTTT	CASSQVRDRGTEAFF
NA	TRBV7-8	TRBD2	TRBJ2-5	TGTGCCAGCAGCCCCCGGCTAGCGGGGGGTCCCCAGACCCAGTACTTC	CASSPRLAGGPQTQYF
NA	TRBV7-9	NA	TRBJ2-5	TGTGCCAGCAGCTTACTTTTCGAGACCCAGTACTTC	CASSLLFETQYF
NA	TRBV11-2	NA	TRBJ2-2	TGTGCCAGCAGCTTTACGGAGGACACCGGGGAGCTGTTTTTT	CASSFTEDTGELFF
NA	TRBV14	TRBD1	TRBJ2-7	TGTGCCAGCAGCCATCCCCCGTCCACAGGGGTGGACGAGCAGTACTTC	CASSHPPSTGVDEQYF
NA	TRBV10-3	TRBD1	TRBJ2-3	TGTGCCATCAGTGAGTCGCCTGGGACAGGGGGAAGCACAGATACGCAGTATTTT	CAISESPGTGGSTDTQYF
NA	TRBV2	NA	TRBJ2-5	TGTGCCAGCAGGCAGGGGGAGACCCAGTACTTC	CASRQGETQYF
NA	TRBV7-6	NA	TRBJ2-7	TGTGCCAGCAGCCCAGAGGGGGGGCTTGACGAGCAGTACTTC	CASSPEGGLDEQYF
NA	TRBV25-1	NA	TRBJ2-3	TGTGCCAGCAGTGTCAGCTTTAAACGCACAGATACGCAGTATTTT	CASSVSFKRTDTQYF
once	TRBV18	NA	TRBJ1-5	TGTGCCAGCTCACCATCGGGCGGGGGGACGGGGGCCCAGCATTTT	CASSPSGGGTGAQHF
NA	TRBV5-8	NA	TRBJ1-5	TGTGCCAGCAGCTTGGGCCAGAACAATCAGCCCCAGCATTTT	CASSLGQNNQPQHF
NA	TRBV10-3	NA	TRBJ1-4	TGTGCCATCAGGGGTGCAACTAATGAAAAACTGTTTTTT	CAIRGATNEKLFF
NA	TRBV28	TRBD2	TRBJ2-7	TGTGCCAGCAGCCGCCGGACTAGCTCCTCTGACGAGCAGTACTTC	CASSRRTSSSDEQYF
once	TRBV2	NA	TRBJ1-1	TGTGCCAGCAGTGGGGACGTTGAAGCTTTCTTT	CASSGDVEAFF
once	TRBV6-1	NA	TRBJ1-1	TGTGCCAGCAGTGAAATGGTGAGGGGTAACACTGAAGCTTTCTTT	CASSEMVRGNTEAFF
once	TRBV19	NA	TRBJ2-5	TGTGCCAGTAGCTTATCCCGGGAAGAGACCCAGTACTTC	CASSLSREETQYF
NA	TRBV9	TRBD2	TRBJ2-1	TGTGCCAGCAGCGCCCTAGCGGGGGGCCCGGCCCATGAGCAGTTCTTC	CASSALAGGPAHEQFF
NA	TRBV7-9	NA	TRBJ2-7	TGTGCCAGCAGCTTTGAGCGGCAGCGGTACTTC	CASSFERQRYF
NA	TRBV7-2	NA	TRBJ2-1	TGTGCCAGCAGCTTAATGGTCTACAATGAGCAGTTCTTC	CASSLMVYNEQFF
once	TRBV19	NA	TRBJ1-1	TGTGCCAGTAGTATGCTCGGGGCGAGAACTGAAGCTTTCTTT	CASSMLGARTEAFF
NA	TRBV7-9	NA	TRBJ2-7	TGTGCCAGCAGCTTAGGACGGGGGCTCTCCTACGAGCAGTACTTC	CASSLGRGLSYEQYF